This TCR beta chain was obtained from a study of cytomegalovirus exposure and HLA in healthy donors. Measured with immunoSEQ multiplex PCR; TCRdb has only the in-frame clones, and not every one. The sample shows 73,000 or so clones, just under 95% of them seen only once. CDR1 MNHNY and CDR2 SVGAGI come from the germline V gene (reference sequence). The CDR3 contains 13 residues. J gave up 2 bases and V 7 bases, and 4 bases lay outside the gene matches. The sequencing sample was made of PBMCs. This TCR was sampled from a woman in her late teens or twenties in good health and CMV-seropositive. V is TRBV6-6 and J is TRBJ1-1; 7 bases agree with TRBD1. The CDR3 region has the DNA TGTGCCAGCACGGGACAGCAAAACACTGAAGCTTTCTTT. Translation gives CASTGQQNTEAFF.